These 20 T cell receptor beta chains originate from one sample sequenced in a study of Graves' ophthalmopathy and Graves' hyperthyroidism. The study amplified TCR beta CDR3 regions using RNA transcripts. HTBI primers were used in a first-round RT-PCR, which preceded a second-round multiplex PCR. TCRdb re-derived calls from the multiplex PCR reads in MiXCR, one entry per CDR3 protein. This sample has a few hundred thousand distinct CDR3 sequences, with approximately 16% found just once. The sample consisted of peripheral blood. The receptors were gathered from a woman between 18 and 29 years old with Graves' ophthalmopathy.

This clonotype was detected many times. This chain links TRBV20-1 with TRBJ2-5, with TRBD1 matching over 8 bases. The CDR3 covers 15 residues. CDR1 is DFQATT and CDR2 is SNEGSKA in the germline V gene (reference sequence). The ends lost 0 bases at V and 1 base at J; junction bases unmatched: 4. CDR3: CSARDLDRGQETQYF. The CDR3 DNA is TGCAGTGCTAGAGACCTAGACAGGGGCCAAGAGACCCAGTACTTC.

This clonotype was detected many times. The chain uses TRBV7-2 and TRBJ2-7; TRBD1 or TRBD2 may be the D gene (5 bases each). Germline-derived CDR1 and CDR2 are SGHTA and FQGNSA. This CDR3 is built from 14 residues. V lost 5 bases and J lost 0, with 11 bases in between. The CDR3 region has the DNA TGTGCCAGCAGCCCGTGGGACGGCTCCTACGAGCAGTACTTC. It codes for CASSPWDGSYEQYF.

With regard to this clonotype: A read error is possible here, since a much larger clone lies one base away. CDR3 in DNA: TGTGCCAGCAGTTTTGGACAGGGTTACACCGGGGAGCTGTTTTTT. Translation gives CASSFGQGYTGELFF. The chain is built from TRBV27 and TRBJ2-2; 8 bases line up with TRBD1. The V gene's germline CDR1 is MNHEY and CDR2 SMNVEV (reference sequence). The V gene end was trimmed by 3 bases and the J gene end by 3 bases; junction bases not matched to a gene: 3. The CDR3 has 15 residues.

At least ten counts were recorded for this clonotype. The chain joins TRBV7-2 to TRBJ2-5; 9 positions agree with TRBD1. V lost 5 bases, J lost 3 bases, and 7 bases stayed unmatched. CDR3 length equals 15 residues. The V gene's germline CDR1 is SGHTA and CDR2 FQGNSA. Here the CDR3 DNA reads TGTGCCAGCAGCAGCCGGGACAGGGTAGAAGAGACCCAGTACTTC. Its translation: CASSSRDRVEETQYF.

This clonotype was seen ten or more times. The chain has TRBV6-5 and TRBJ2-7; D may correspond to TRBD1 or TRBD2 (5 bases each). Per the germline V gene, CDR1 is MNHEY and CDR2 is SVGAGI. The CDR3 loop spans 15 amino acids. V was shortened by 2 bases and J by 4 bases, with 15 bases between the two germline ends. As DNA, the CDR3 is TGTGCCAGCAGTTACAAGGGACGATCTGGGTACGAGCAGTACTTC. The encoded protein is CASSYKGRSGYEQYF.

This clonotype showed up just once. The CDR3 nucleotides read TGTGCCAGCAGTTACTCTTTCGGTCAGCCCCAGCATTTT. This encodes CASSYSFGQPQHF. The chain couples TRBV6-5 to TRBJ1-5; the D is unclear. Germline V CDR1 and CDR2: MNHEY, SVGAGI. The CDR3 is 13 amino acids. The V end was cut by 0 bases, the J end by 6 bases, with 6 bases between.

This clonotype has ten or more counts. The rearrangement joins TRBV30 to TRBJ2-7, with TRBD1 as a possible D gene (6 bases). Germline lookup yields CDR1 GTSNPN and CDR2 SVGIG (reference sequence). The V gene lost 5 bases and the J gene lost 4 bases, with 15 bases spanning the gap. The CDR3 totals 13 residues. CDR3 DNA sequence: TGTGCCTGGGCCAGGGGCATGGGGTACGAGCAGTACTTC. Translating gives CAWARGMGYEQYF.

This clonotype was recorded at least ten times. This chain connects TRBV12-3 or TRBV12-4 to TRBJ2-7; 8 nucleotides align to TRBD1. This CDR3 region has 16 residues. Trimming at V came to 5 bases and at J to 0 bases, leaving 9 bases not matched to a gene. This CDR3 is CASSDRDRTYSYEQYF. CDR3 bases: TGTGCCAGCAGTGACCGGGACAGGACCTACTCCTACGAGCAGTACTTC.

This clonotype was picked up many times. CDR3: CASSPAQGLGSYEQYF. The DNA of the CDR3 is TGTGCCAGCTCACCCGCCCAGGGACTAGGCTCCTACGAGCAGTACTTC. The chain employs TRBV18 and TRBJ2-7, with 8 positions matching TRBD2. CDR1 KGHSH and CDR2 LQKENI come from the germline V gene. The junction had 7 bases not matched to a gene; V was cut back by 3 bases and J by 0 bases. The CDR3 length is 16 residues.

This clonotype has ten or more counts. V usage is TRBV6-1 and J usage is TRBJ2-7; TRBD1 aligns across 9 bases. V dropped 6 bases and J dropped 1; count of bases not matched to a gene: 10. CDR3 length equals 16 residues. CDR1 and CDR2 from the germline V gene are MNHNS and SASEGT. CDR3 sequence (DNA): TGTGCCAGCAGCTTGAATCCGGGACAGGGTTCCTACGAGCAGTACTTC. It yields the protein CASSLNPGQGSYEQYF.

CDR3 in DNA: TGTGCCAGCAGTTTACCCCTCACTGAAGCTTTCTTT. Translated, it gives CASSLPLTEAFF. V gene TRBV12-3 or TRBV12-4 combines with J gene TRBJ1-1; D is undetermined. The ends were cut back, 2 bases at V and 4 bases at J, with 5 bases in the middle. CDR3 length: 12 residues.

In this sample, this clonotype turned up many times. CDR3 in amino acids: CASSSGTDPGTQYF. The CDR3 coding sequence is TGTGCCAGCAGCTCAGGGACCGACCCGGGGACCCAGTACTTC. The genes are TRBV7-8 and TRBJ2-5; D is tentatively TRBD1 or TRBD2 (5 bases each). From germline, CDR1 is SGHVS and CDR2 FQNEAQ. The CDR3 is 14 amino acids. V lost 4 bases to trimming and J lost 7 bases, with 16 bases between them.

In this sample, this clonotype turned up many times. V and J are TRBV10-3 and TRBJ2-7; D remains unclear. Trimming took 0 bases from V and 1 from J, leaving 7 bases between them. CDR1 is ENHRY and CDR2 is SYGVKD in the germline V gene. This CDR3 is 14 amino acids long. CDR3 nucleotides: TGTGCCATCAGTGAGTCTAGAGGATCCTACGAGCAGTACTTC. It specifies CAISESRGSYEQYF.

There are many counts of this clonotype. The chain links TRBV5-1 to TRBJ2-7; tentatively, D is TRBD1 (6 bases). This CDR3 contains 13 residues. CDR1 and CDR2 (germline): SGHRS, YFSETQ. With 0 bases removed from V and 6 bases from J, the gap between germline ends came to 10 bases. This CDR3 is CASSLVSGVEQYF. The CDR3 region has the DNA TGCGCCAGCAGCTTGGTTTCAGGGGTCGAGCAGTACTTC.

This clonotype came up many times. The chain combines TRBV27 with TRBJ1-5; 8 nucleotides align to TRBD1. The CDR3 is made up of 18 amino acids. The V gene end was trimmed by 3 bases and the J gene end by 3 bases; junction bases not matched to a gene: 13. Germline V CDR1 and CDR2: MNHEY, SMNVEV (reference sequence). This chain's CDR3 is CASSFRSPGQVSNQPQHF. In DNA form, the CDR3 reads TGTGCCAGCAGTTTCCGGTCCCCGGGACAGGTGTCCAATCAGCCCCAGCATTTT.

At least ten counts were recorded for this clonotype. J is TRBJ2-5 and V is TRBV28; maybe TRBD1 (5 bases). Trimming stripped 7 bases from V and 1 base from J, with 10 bases between. The CDR3 is 13 residues long. CDR1 is MDHEN and CDR2 is SYDVKM in the germline V gene. CDR3: CASKGILQETQYF. The CDR3 DNA reads as TGTGCCAGCAAGGGGATACTCCAAGAGACCCAGTACTTC.

This clonotype has a handful of counts. The chain uses TRBV6-1 and TRBJ2-7; 13 bases fit TRBD2. The J segment lost 0 bases and the V segment lost 7 bases, leaving 6 bases of the junction unmatched. From germline, CDR1 is MNHNS and CDR2 SASEGT. CDR3 length equals 16 residues. The CDR3 sequence is CASNKGLAGASYEQYF. In nucleotides, the CDR3 is TGTGCCAGCAATAAAGGACTAGCGGGGGCCTCCTACGAGCAGTACTTC.

In this sample, this clonotype turned up many times. The rearrangement links TRBV6-5 to TRBJ2-7; tentatively, D is TRBD1 (6 bases). Germline V gene lookup returns CDR1 MNHEY and CDR2 SVGAGI. This CDR3 contains 16 residues. V was clipped by 2 bases and J by 2 bases, with 16 bases between them. The CDR3 loop reads CASSYQGTGFTYEQYF. The CDR3 bases are TGTGCCAGCAGTTACCAGGGAACAGGGTTTACCTACGAGCAGTACTTC.

This clonotype has at least ten counts. The chain links TRBV6-1 to TRBJ1-3; D call uncertain. The CDR3 has 15 amino acids. Germline values: CDR1 MNHNS, CDR2 SASEGT. The germline V and J ends were trimmed by 6 bases and 1 base, with 13 bases remaining between them. The CDR3 region is CASRNRAPSGNTIYF. DNA of the CDR3: TGTGCCAGCAGAAACCGGGCCCCGTCTGGAAACACCATATATTTT.

This clonotype has a count of ten or more. V usage is TRBV6-5 and J usage is TRBJ1-2; perhaps TRBD1 as D (6 bases). V dropped 7 bases and J dropped 8 bases, with 23 bases sitting between them. CDR1 and CDR2 (germline): MNHEY, SVGAGI. This CDR3 has 15 residues. Written as DNA, the CDR3 is TGTGCCAGCAAAGTCACCCCCCGGGACATCCGCGGCTACACCTTC. This gives the protein CASKVTPRDIRGYTF.